This T cell receptor beta chain was identified in a study of cytomegalovirus exposure and HLA in healthy donors. Study-level background: Out of 150 million to 200 million T cells, an earlier analysis found some 110 million unique TCR beta sequences in total.

V lost 5 bases, J lost 6 bases, and 8 bases lay in between. Germline lookup yields CDR1 SGDLS and CDR2 YYNGEE. This CDR3 has 12 amino acids. A multiplex PCR was run with 60 Vbeta primers and 13 Jbeta primers. Sequencing used immunoSEQ multiplex PCR; TCRdb keeps in-frame clones, though not all of them. The top ten hold approximately 5.1% of the sample, which has 100,000 or so clones, 60% to 85% seen once. This TCR was recovered from a male donor in good health and CMV-seronegative. V gene TRBV9 combines with J gene TRBJ2-2, with D maybe TRBD2 (5 bases). Sequenced: PBMCs. As DNA, the CDR3 is TGTGCCAGCAGGACGGACTCCGGGGAGCTGTTTTTT. This codes for CASRTDSGELFF.